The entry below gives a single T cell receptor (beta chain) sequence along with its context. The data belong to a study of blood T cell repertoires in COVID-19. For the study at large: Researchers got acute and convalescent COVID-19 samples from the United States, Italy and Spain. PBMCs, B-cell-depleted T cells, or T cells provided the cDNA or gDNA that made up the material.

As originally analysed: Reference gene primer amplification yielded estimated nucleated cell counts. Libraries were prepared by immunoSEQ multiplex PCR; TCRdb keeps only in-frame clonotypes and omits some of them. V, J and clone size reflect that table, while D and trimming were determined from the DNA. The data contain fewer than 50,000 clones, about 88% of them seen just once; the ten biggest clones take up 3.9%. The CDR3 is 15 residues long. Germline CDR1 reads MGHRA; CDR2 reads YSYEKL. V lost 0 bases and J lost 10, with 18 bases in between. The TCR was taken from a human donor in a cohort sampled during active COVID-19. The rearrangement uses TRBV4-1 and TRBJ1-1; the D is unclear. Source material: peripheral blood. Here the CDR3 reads CASSQERARPRPAFF. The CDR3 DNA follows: TGCGCCAGCAGCCAAGAGAGGGCGAGACCTAGGCCAGCTTTCTTT.